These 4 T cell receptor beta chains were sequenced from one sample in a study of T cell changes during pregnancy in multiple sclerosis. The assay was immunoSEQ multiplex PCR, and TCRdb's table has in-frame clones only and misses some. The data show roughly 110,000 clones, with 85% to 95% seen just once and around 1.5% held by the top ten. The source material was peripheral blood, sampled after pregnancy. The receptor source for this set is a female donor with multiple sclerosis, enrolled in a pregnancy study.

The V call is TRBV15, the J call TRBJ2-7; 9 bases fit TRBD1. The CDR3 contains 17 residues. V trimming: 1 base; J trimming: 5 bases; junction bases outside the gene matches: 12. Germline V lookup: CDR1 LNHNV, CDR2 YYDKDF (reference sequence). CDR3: CATSRGPGGTGYHEQYF. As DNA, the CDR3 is TGTGCCACCAGCAGAGGCCCTGGCGGGACAGGGTACCACGAGCAGTACTTC.

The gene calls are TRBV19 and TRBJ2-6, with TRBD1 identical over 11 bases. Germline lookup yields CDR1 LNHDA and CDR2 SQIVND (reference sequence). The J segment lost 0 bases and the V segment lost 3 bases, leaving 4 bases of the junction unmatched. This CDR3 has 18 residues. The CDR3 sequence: CASSISGTGGSGANVLTF. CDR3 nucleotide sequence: TGTGCCAGTAGTATCTCCGGGACAGGGGGCTCTGGGGCCAACGTCCTGACTTTC.

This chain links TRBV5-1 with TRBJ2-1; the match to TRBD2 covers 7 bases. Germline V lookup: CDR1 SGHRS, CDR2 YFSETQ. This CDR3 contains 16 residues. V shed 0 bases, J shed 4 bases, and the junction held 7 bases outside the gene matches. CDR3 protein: CASSLGAGELYNEQFF. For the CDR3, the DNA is TGCGCCAGCAGCTTGGGCGCGGGAGAGTTATACAATGAGCAGTTCTTC.

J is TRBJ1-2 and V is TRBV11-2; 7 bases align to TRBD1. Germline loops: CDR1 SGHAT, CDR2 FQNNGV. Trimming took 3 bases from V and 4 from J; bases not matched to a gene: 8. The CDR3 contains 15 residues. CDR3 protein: CASSFSPGGSYGYTF. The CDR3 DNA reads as TGTGCCAGCAGCTTCTCCCCAGGGGGGAGCTATGGCTACACCTTC. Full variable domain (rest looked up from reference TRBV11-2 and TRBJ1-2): EAGVAQSPRYKIIEKRQSVAFWCNPISGHATLYWYQQILGQGPKLLIQFQNNGVVDDSQLPKDRFSAERLKGVDSTLKIQPAKLEDSAVYLCASSFSPGGSYGYTFGSGTRLTVV.